This is a list of T cell receptor beta chains from one sample in a study of control samples from healthy donors and cancer patients. The protocol was immunoSEQ multiplex PCR, while the TCRdb copy is restricted to in-frame clones and leaves out a portion. The table includes around 49,000 clones, roughly nine tenths detected once. Sequencing was done on a sample of PBMCs. The receptors come from a man between 35 and 55 years old with colorectal cancer. Both conserved end residues are part of each CDR3. D genes are given only for firm matches. Size values are once, few and many counts, or a class for expanded clones, and some rows have none.

v_call	d_call	j_call	clone_size	cdr3_length	cdr3_nt	cdr3_aa
TRBV27	NA	TRBJ2-7	few	14	TGTGCCAGCAGTTTATTTGGCGATGTCTACGAGCAGTACTTC	CASSLFGDVYEQYF
TRBV24-1	NA	TRBJ2-3	NA	13	TGTGCCACCAGTGACCCACAGTCAGATACGCAGTATTTT	CATSDPQSDTQYF
TRBV12-3/TRBV12-4	NA	TRBJ2-7	NA	12	TGTGCCAGCAGTCGACCGAGGGGCGAGCAGTACTTC	CASSRPRGEQYF
TRBV12-3/TRBV12-4	NA	TRBJ2-3	NA	12	TGTGCCAGCAGCCGGGAGAGGAACACGCAGTATTTT	CASSRERNTQYF
TRBV20-1	NA	TRBJ1-1	NA	11	TGCAGTGCTAGAGATGAGACTGAAGCTTTCTTT	CSARDETEAFF
TRBV10-3	NA	TRBJ2-6	NA	14	TGTGCCATCAGGGGGTCAGCTGGGGCCAACGTCCTGACTTTC	CAIRGSAGANVLTF
TRBV14	NA	TRBJ2-5	NA	15	TGTGCCAGCAGCCAAGAGCAGGTACCGGACGAGACCCAGTACTTC	CASSQEQVPDETQYF
TRBV12-3/TRBV12-4	NA	TRBJ2-7	NA	12	TGTGCCAGCAGTTTACTGGGTATCGGGCAGTACTTC	CASSLLGIGQYF
TRBV7-9	NA	TRBJ2-7	NA	15	TGTGCCAGCAGCGCCCCCGGGACCGAAGCCTACGAGCAGTACTTC	CASSAPGTEAYEQYF
TRBV6-6	TRBD1	TRBJ2-7	NA	15	TGTGCCAGCAGTTACTCGGACAGGGCGAGGGACGAGCAGTACTTC	CASSYSDRARDEQYF
TRBV2	NA	TRBJ1-3	NA	14	TGTGCCAGCAGTGTCGGGAGCTCTGGAAACACCATATATTTT	CASSVGSSGNTIYF
TRBV24-1	NA	TRBJ1-1	NA	15	TGTGCCACCAGGGCCGGGCTTAAGGGCCACACTGAAGCTTTCTTT	CATRAGLKGHTEAFF
TRBV2	TRBD1	TRBJ1-1	NA	15	TGTGCCAGCAGTGATCCGGGACAGGGGGCCACTGAAGCTTTCTTT	CASSDPGQGATEAFF
TRBV19	NA	TRBJ2-2	NA	15	TGTGCCAGTGCGGGGGCGAAGAGTTACACCGGGGAGCTGTTTTTT	CASAGAKSYTGELFF
TRBV6-4	TRBD1	TRBJ1-1	NA	15	TGTGCCAGCAGCCGGTCGGGACAGATGAACACTGAAGCTTTCTTT	CASSRSGQMNTEAFF
TRBV27	TRBD1	TRBJ1-4	NA	16	TGTGCCAGCAGTATCGGGACAGGGGGCTATCATGAAAAACTGTTTTTT	CASSIGTGGYHEKLFF
TRBV27	NA	TRBJ1-5	once	14	TGTGCCAGCAGTTCCGCCGCAGGGAATCAGCCCCAGCATTTT	CASSSAAGNQPQHF
TRBV7-2	NA	TRBJ2-6	NA	16	TGTGCCAGCAGCCCCGATTGGGGGGCTGGGGCCAACGTCCTGACTTTC	CASSPDWGAGANVLTF
TRBV5-4	NA	TRBJ2-7	NA	15	TGTGCCAGCAGCTTGGAAGGTTGGCAGGGAGGAGAGCAGTACTTC	CASSLEGWQGGEQYF
TRBV19	NA	TRBJ1-5	NA	13	TGTGCCAGTAGTATTGGCGGGAATCAGCCCCAGCATTTT	CASSIGGNQPQHF
TRBV12-3/TRBV12-4	TRBD2	TRBJ2-1	few	11	TGTGCCGCGGGGGAGGGGAGTGAGCAGTTCTTC	CAAGEGSEQFF
TRBV24-1	NA	TRBJ2-3	once	12	TGTGCCACCAGTGATTCTAGGAGCACGCAGTATTTT	CATSDSRSTQYF
TRBV15	NA	TRBJ1-2	NA	15	TGTGCCACCAGCAGAGATCGGGAAGGAGAGCGTGGCTACACCTTC	CATSRDREGERGYTF
TRBV6-6	NA	TRBJ1-6	NA	13	TGTGCCAGCAGTCAGGACCCGTACCTGCCCCTCCACTTT	CASSQDPYLPLHF
TRBV6-2/TRBV6-3	NA	TRBJ2-5	NA	15	TGTGCCAGCAGTTCCCGCCGGGCGTACCAAGAGACCCAGTACTTC	CASSSRRAYQETQYF
TRBV3-1/TRBV3-2	NA	TRBJ2-1	NA	13	TGTGCCAGCAGCCACCGAGCCAACAATGAGCAGTTCTTC	CASSHRANNEQFF
TRBV30	NA	TRBJ2-5	NA	14	TGTGCCTTGCAGTCCGGAGATTCGGTGGAGACCCAGTACTTC	CALQSGDSVETQYF
TRBV3-1/TRBV3-2	TRBD2	TRBJ2-1	NA	16	TGTGCCAGCAGCCAGCTGGGACTAGCGGGAGCGACTGAGCAGTTCTTC	CASSQLGLAGATEQFF
TRBV27	NA	TRBJ2-2	NA	18	TGTGCCAGCAGTGGATCCCCCCCCCTCTCAACAGGAACCGGGGAGCTGTTTTTT	CASSGSPPLSTGTGELFF
TRBV7-8	NA	TRBJ1-1	NA	12	TGTGCCAGCAGCGGGGGATGGACTGAAGCTTTCTTT	CASSGGWTEAFF
TRBV7-9	NA	TRBJ2-3	NA	14	TGTGCCAGCAGCTACCGGACTAGCACAGATACGCAGTATTTT	CASSYRTSTDTQYF
TRBV6-2/TRBV6-3	NA	TRBJ2-7	medium-sized	15	TGTGCCAGCAGTTCCACCGGGAACCTGATCCACGAGCAGTACTTC	CASSSTGNLIHEQYF
TRBV19	TRBD2	TRBJ2-5	NA	15	TGTGCCAGTAGTAACGGCGGGAGGCCCGGGGAGACCCAGTACTTC	CASSNGGRPGETQYF
TRBV3-1/TRBV3-2	TRBD2	TRBJ2-4	NA	16	TGTGCCAGCAGCCAAGTAGGTCTAGCGGGAGGAAACATTCAGTACTTC	CASSQVGLAGGNIQYF